Included here is one T cell receptor beta chain sequence, with context. No antigen is known for it. The RNA input was roughly 0.45 to 1 ug, and it was reverse transcribed with random hexamers. One entry per CDR3 protein results from TCRdb running MiXCR on the immunoSEQ multiplex PCR reads. The profile shows roughly 89,000 distinct CDR3 sequences, 90% to 97% of them singletons. This specimen comes from a study of CD8 T cells in Susac syndrome. About the research overall: Treatment at blood withdrawal was none, corticosteroids, or intravenous immunoglobulin alone in Susac syndrome patients. Study-wide results and caveats: It was acknowledged in the study that the number of individuals who were included in its TCR sequencing and HLA analysis was relatively small. The greatest CD8+ clonal expansion in Susac occurred in TEMRA cells and in active patients.

Sequencing was done on a sample of CD8+ T cells from PBMCs. The sequence came from a human donor with Susac syndrome.

This chain's CDR3 is CSARGALAGLYEQYF. The CDR3 DNA reads TGCAGTGCTAGGGGGGCACTAGCGGGACTCTACGAGCAGTACTTC. V and J are TRBV20-1 and TRBJ2-7, with 10 bases fitting TRBD2. CDR1 and CDR2 from the germline V gene are DFQATT and SNEGSKA (reference sequence). The CDR3 loop spans 15 amino acids. V lost 3 bases, J lost 3 bases, and 8 bases stayed unmatched.